The T cell receptor (beta chain) under discussion was sequenced for a study of T cell changes during pregnancy in multiple sclerosis. The data were produced by immunoSEQ multiplex PCR, yet TCRdb's version contains in-frame clones alone and is incomplete. Of tens of thousands of clones in the sample, 94% are singletons; the top ten hold about 0.39%. Germline V gene data show CDR1 as SGHTA and CDR2 as FQGNSA. With 5 bases removed from V and 7 bases from J, the gap between germline ends came to 23 bases. CDR3 length: 16 residues. This material consisted of CD4+ T cells from peripheral blood mononuclear cells, taken in the second trimester of pregnancy. The clonotype was recovered from a female donor with multiple sclerosis, enrolled in a pregnancy study. The chain uses TRBV7-2 and TRBJ2-5; possible D gene TRBD1, 6 bases. CDR3 coding DNA: TGTGCCAGCAGCCACACTTCATACAGGGATAGTGTGACCCAGTACTTC. Residues: CASSHTSYRDSVTQYF. The whole variable domain, remainder taken from reference TRBV7-2 and TRBJ2-5, is GAGVSQSPSNKVTEKGKDVELRCDPISGHTALYWYRQSLGQGLEFLIYFQGNSAPDKSGLPSDRFSAERTGGSVSTLTIQRTQQEDSAVYLCASSHTSYRDSVTQYFGPGTRLLVL.